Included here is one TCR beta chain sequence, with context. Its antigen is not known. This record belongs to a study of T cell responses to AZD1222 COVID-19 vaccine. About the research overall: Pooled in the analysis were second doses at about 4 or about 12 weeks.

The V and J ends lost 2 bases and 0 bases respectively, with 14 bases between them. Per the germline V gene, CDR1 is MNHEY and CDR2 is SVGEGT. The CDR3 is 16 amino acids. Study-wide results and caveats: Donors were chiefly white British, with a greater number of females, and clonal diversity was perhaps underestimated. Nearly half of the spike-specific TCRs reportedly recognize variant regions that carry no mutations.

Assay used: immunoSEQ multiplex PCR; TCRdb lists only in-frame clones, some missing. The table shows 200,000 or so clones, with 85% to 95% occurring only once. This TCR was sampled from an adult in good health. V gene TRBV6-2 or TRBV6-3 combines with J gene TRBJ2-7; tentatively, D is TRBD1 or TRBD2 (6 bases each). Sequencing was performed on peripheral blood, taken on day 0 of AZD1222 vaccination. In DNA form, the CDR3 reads TGTGCCAGCAGTTACCGAAGAGGGGGGAACTCCTACGAGCAGTACGTC. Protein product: CASSYRRGGNSYEQYV.